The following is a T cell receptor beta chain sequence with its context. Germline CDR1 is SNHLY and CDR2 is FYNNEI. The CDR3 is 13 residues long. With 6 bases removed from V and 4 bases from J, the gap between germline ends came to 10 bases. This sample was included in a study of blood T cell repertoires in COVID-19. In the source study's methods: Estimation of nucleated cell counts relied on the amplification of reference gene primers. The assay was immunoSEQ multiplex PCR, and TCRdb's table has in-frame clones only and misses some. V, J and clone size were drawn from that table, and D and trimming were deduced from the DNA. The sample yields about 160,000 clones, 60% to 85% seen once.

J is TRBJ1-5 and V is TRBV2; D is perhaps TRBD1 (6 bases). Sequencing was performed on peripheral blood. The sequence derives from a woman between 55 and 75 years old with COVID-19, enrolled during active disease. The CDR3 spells CASRRGGNQPQHF. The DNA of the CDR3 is TGTGCCAGCAGGAGGGGGGGAAATCAGCCCCAGCATTTT.